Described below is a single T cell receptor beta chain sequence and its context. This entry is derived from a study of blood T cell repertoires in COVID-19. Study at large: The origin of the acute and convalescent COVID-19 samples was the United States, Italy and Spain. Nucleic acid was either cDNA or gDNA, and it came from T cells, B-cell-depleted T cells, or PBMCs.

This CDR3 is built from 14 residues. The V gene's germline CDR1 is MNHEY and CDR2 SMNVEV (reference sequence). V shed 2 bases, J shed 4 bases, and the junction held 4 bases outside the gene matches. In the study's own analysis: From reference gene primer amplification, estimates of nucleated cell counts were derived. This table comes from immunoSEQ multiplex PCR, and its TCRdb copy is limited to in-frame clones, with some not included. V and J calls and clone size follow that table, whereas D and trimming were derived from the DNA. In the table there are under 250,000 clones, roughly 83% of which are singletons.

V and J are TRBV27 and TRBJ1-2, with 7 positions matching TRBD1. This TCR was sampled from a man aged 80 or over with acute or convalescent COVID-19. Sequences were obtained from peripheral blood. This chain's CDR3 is CASSLRGQIYGYTF. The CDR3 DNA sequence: TGTGCCAGCAGTTTAAGGGGGCAGATCTATGGCTACACCTTC.